What follows is one TCR beta chain and its context. This CDR3 comprises 14 residues. V lost 2 bases and J lost 0, with 11 bases in between. Per germline, CDR1 GTSNPN and CDR2 SVGIG (reference sequence). This entry is derived from a study of OX40 agonist ivuxolimab in advanced cancers. The assay was immunoSEQ multiplex PCR, and TCRdb's table has in-frame clones only and misses some. The data contain fewer than 65,000 clones, about 90% of them singletons. The sequences come from CD4+ or CD8+ T cells sorted from blood, collected in a trial of the OX40 agonist ivuxolimab. The receptor's source is an adult with an advanced solid tumor such as melanoma, head and neck, liver or kidney cancer. The genes are TRBV30 and TRBJ2-7; D gene uncertain. CDR3 sequence (DNA): TGTGCCTGGAGTTTTGGTCAGAGCTCCTACGAGCAGTACTTC. Translating gives CAWSFGQSSYEQYF.